This record concerns one T cell receptor (beta chain) sequence. Germline V gene lookup returns CDR1 GTSNPN and CDR2 SVGIG (reference sequence). V lost 2 bases and J 4 bases, leaving 6 bases between the germline ends. The CDR3 consists of 11 residues. The TCR beta repertoire was assessed by survey-level immunoSEQ sequencing. Using immunoSEQ multiplex PCR, the repertoire was profiled, and TCRdb retains in-frame clones only, with some absent. The table has approximately 50,000 clones, over 85% seen once. The chain recombines TRBV30 with TRBJ2-7, with a weak D call TRBD2 (5 bases). The receptor was derived from a man between 35 and 55 years old with rheumatoid arthritis. The sequencing input was PBMCs. The chain's CDR3 is CAWSRGYEQYF. The CDR3 region has the DNA TGTGCCTGGAGTCGAGGGTACGAGCAGTACTTC.